Shown below are 18 T cell receptor beta chains from a single sample sequenced in a study of T-cell reconstitution after alpha-beta-depleted transplantation in children (dated by TCRdb to about 2016). The library was generated by PCR. Sequencing instrument: Illumina HiSeq 2500. Molecular barcoding was employed in the preparation of TCR libraries, with unique molecular identifiers being used to normalize TCRbeta repertoire quantification. TCRdb handled the public reads itself, with Q25 trimming in fastp and clone calling in MiXCR, and kept productive beta chains. Rows are unified per CDR3 protein, each entry keeping the most common DNA and genes. The sample contains approximately 650,000 distinct CDR3 sequences, around 13% of them found a single time. The ten largest clones add up to 0.79% of the sample. In light of the paper, this sample's treatment or condition label describes: allogeneic hematopoietic cell transplantation with graft depleted of TCRalphabeta T cells and CD19 B cells.

The sample here was PBMCs, taken before TCRalphabeta/CD19-depleted stem cell transplant. The receptors come from a girl aged 2-15 years with congenital amegakaryocytic thrombocytopenia, due to receive a stem cell transplant.

This clonotype was recorded many times. CDR3 protein: CATSRDSVPYGYTF. The CDR3 DNA sequence: TGTGCCACCAGCAGAGATTCCGTTCCCTATGGCTACACCTTC. V is TRBV15 and J is TRBJ1-2; D is unclear. The CDR3 has 14 residues. CDR1 and CDR2 from the germline V gene are LNHNV and YYDKDF (reference sequence). Trimming pared 0 bases from V and 4 bases from J, leaving 9 bases between.

This clonotype has only a few counts. In nucleotides, the CDR3 is TGTGCCAGCAGCTTCCGCAGGGTGGGGCAAGAGACCCAGTACTTC. Translated: CASSFRRVGQETQYF. The V gene is TRBV7-9, the J gene TRBJ2-5; perhaps TRBD1 as D (5 bases). This CDR3 contains 15 residues. The germline V gene has CDR1 SEHNR and CDR2 FQNEAQ (reference sequence). V was clipped by 3 bases and J by 2 bases, with 13 bases between them.

This clonotype was recorded a few times. This sequence joins TRBV15 and TRBJ2-1; 10 positions match TRBD2. The trim removed 5 bases at V and 2 bases at J, leaving 9 bases unmatched. This CDR3 is built from 17 residues. CDR1 LNHNV and CDR2 YYDKDF come from the germline V gene (reference sequence). CDR3 nucleotide sequence: TGTGCCACCAGCTCACCGACTAGCGGGCTTACCTACAATGAGCAGTTCTTC. As protein: CATSSPTSGLTYNEQFF.

CDR3 protein: CASSLGPAGQVLRPSTDTQYF. The CDR3 DNA follows: TGCGCCAGCAGCTTGGGACCGGCGGGACAGGTCCTCAGACCTTCCACAGATACGCAGTATTTT. The V gene is TRBV5-1, the J gene TRBJ2-3; 8 bases line up with TRBD1. The germline V gene has CDR1 SGHRS and CDR2 YFSETQ. This CDR3 comprises 21 residues. With V trimmed by 0 bases and J by 2 bases, 20 bases remained unmatched. The variable domain in full, with the rest retrieved from reference TRBV5-1 and TRBJ2-3, is KAGVTQTPRYLIKTRGQQVTLSCSPISGHRSVSWYQQTPGQGLQFLFEYFSETQRNKGNFPGRFSGRQFSNSRSEMNVSTLELGDSALYLCASSLGPAGQVLRPSTDTQYFGPGTRLTVL.

The J gene is TRBJ2-1, the V gene TRBV5-1; 13 nucleotides agree with TRBD2. CDR1 SGHRS and CDR2 YFSETQ come from the germline V gene. V lost 4 bases to trimming and J lost 7 bases; unmatched junction nucleotides: 11. The CDR3 runs 17 residues. CDR3 DNA: TGCGCCAGCAGCCCCCTAGGGACTAGCGGGACCGTTAATGAGCAGTTCTTC. Amino acids: CASSPLGTSGTVNEQFF. Together with reference TRBV5-1 and TRBJ2-1, the CDR3 gives the full variable domain: KAGVTQTPRYLIKTRGQQVTLSCSPISGHRSVSWYQQTPGQGLQFLFEYFSETQRNKGNFPGRFSGRQFSNSRSEMNVSTLELGDSALYLCASSPLGTSGTVNEQFFGPGTRLTVL.

J is TRBJ1-2 and V is TRBV20-1, with TRBD1 identical over 8 bases. This CDR3 contains 12 residues. J gave up 3 bases and V 5 bases, and 2 bases lay outside the gene matches. Looked up from germline, CDR1 is DFQATT and CDR2 is SNEGSKA (reference sequence). The CDR3 region is CSAHRGDYGYTF. The CDR3, as DNA: TGCAGTGCTCACAGGGGGGACTATGGCTACACCTTC.

The chain combines TRBV29-1 with TRBJ2-7; the D gene could be TRBD1 or TRBD2 (7 bases each). V lost 4 bases to trimming and J lost 2 bases, with 18 bases between them. The germline gives CDR1 SQVTM, CDR2 ANQGSEA. The CDR3 is 15 amino acids. CDR3 nucleotide sequence: TGCAGCGTTGTGGGGGGGACAGACATCACCTACGAGCAGTACTTC. It yields the protein CSVVGGTDITYEQYF.

This clonotype has more than one count but fewer than ten. The genes are TRBV10-3 and TRBJ2-7; D is ambiguous. CDR3 length: 13 amino acids. Per germline, CDR1 ENHRY and CDR2 SYGVKD. The V and J ends lost 3 bases and 6 bases respectively, with 12 bases between them. The CDR3 reads CAISDPIVGEQYF. The CDR3 DNA reads as TGTGCCATCAGTGACCCGATTGTGGGCGAGCAGTACTTC.

This clonotype was detected ten times or more. The chain carries TRBV5-1 and TRBJ1-5, with D tentatively TRBD1 (5 bases). The germline CDR1 and CDR2 sequences are SGHRS and YFSETQ. The CDR3 totals 15 residues. CDR3 nucleotide sequence: TGCCCCACCTGGGGGTCGGCATATAGCAATCAGCCCCAGCATTTT. Translation: CPTWGSAYSNQPQHF.

This clonotype was recorded at least ten times. The chain links TRBV20-1 to TRBJ2-1; no definite D call. The germline CDR1 and CDR2 sequences are DFQATT and SNEGSKA (reference sequence). Trimming removed 6 bases from V and 6 bases from J, with 18 bases in between. This CDR3 is built from 14 residues. The CDR3 DNA reads as TGCAGTGCCCTAGAAGGAAGATTGCCCAATGAGCAGTTCTTC. Encoded protein: CSALEGRLPNEQFF.

V and J are TRBV30 and TRBJ2-3; 9 nucleotides line up with TRBD2. CDR1 and CDR2 (germline): GTSNPN, SVGIG (reference sequence). The CDR3 covers 14 residues. The junction had 6 bases not matched to a gene; V was cut back by 3 bases and J by 5 bases. CDR3 in amino acids: CAWRGAGGLDTQYF. The CDR3 DNA is TGTGCCTGGAGGGGAGCGGGAGGTTTAGATACGCAGTATTTT.

The gene calls are TRBV18 and TRBJ2-7, with TRBD1 as a possible D gene (6 bases). The CDR3 length is 15 residues. V lost 3 bases, J lost 2 bases, and 14 bases lay in between. The germline CDR1 and CDR2 sequences are KGHSH and LQKENI. CDR3 in DNA: TGTGCCAGCTCACCGGGGACAAGGAGCGCCTACGAGCAGTACTTC. Protein sequence: CASSPGTRSAYEQYF.

This clonotype was observed a handful of times. The V gene is TRBV12-3 or TRBV12-4, the J gene TRBJ2-5; 9 nucleotides agree with TRBD1. CDR3 length: 11 amino acids. Germline trimming cut 4 bases from V and 11 bases from J; bases unmatched to any gene: 2. The DNA for the CDR3 is TGTGCCAGCAGTTCCGGACAGGGGCAGTACTTC. It codes for CASSSGQGQYF.

This clonotype was seen repeatedly, ten times or more. The V call is TRBV5-1, the J call TRBJ2-1; 12 bases align to TRBD2. The CDR3 extends over 19 amino acids. The germline CDR1 and CDR2 sequences are SGHRS and YFSETQ. V was clipped by 0 bases and J by 1 base; unmatched bases: 8. This CDR3 is CASSLALAGGLGSYNEQFF. In DNA, the CDR3 is TGCGCCAGCAGCTTGGCCCTAGCGGGAGGGCTGGGATCCTACAATGAGCAGTTCTTC.

In this sample, this clonotype turned up a few times. The chain joins TRBV5-1 to TRBJ1-2, with a possible D match to TRBD1 (6 bases). V was clipped by 3 bases and J by 1 base, with 10 bases between them. CDR3 length: 14 residues. Germline lookup yields CDR1 SGHRS and CDR2 YFSETQ. The CDR3 here is CASSSDSYNYGYTF. The CDR3, as DNA: TGCGCCAGCAGCTCGGACAGCTATAACTATGGCTACACCTTC.

The table lists this clonotype with a few counts. The chain links TRBV20-1 to TRBJ1-1; no reliable D call. V lost 4 bases and J lost 0, with 6 bases in between. The CDR3 has 12 amino acids. Looked up from germline, CDR1 is DFQATT and CDR2 is SNEGSKA (reference sequence). The CDR3 DNA reads as TGCAGTGCTAATAGGATGAACACTGAAGCTTTCTTT. Translated: CSANRMNTEAFF.

Many counts were recorded for this clonotype. V gene TRBV5-1 combines with J gene TRBJ2-1; D gene ambiguous. V dropped 2 bases and J dropped 4 bases, with 10 bases sitting between them. CDR3 length equals 14 residues. Germline lookup yields CDR1 SGHRS and CDR2 YFSETQ. The CDR3 reads CASSFLGWYNEQFF. CDR3 bases: TGCGCCAGCAGCTTCTTGGGGTGGTACAATGAGCAGTTCTTC.

The chain uses TRBV12-3 or TRBV12-4 and TRBJ2-4, with 15 bases identical to TRBD2. The CDR3 has 21 residues. The V and J ends lost 3 bases and 6 bases, in that order; junction bases with no gene match: 18. CDR3 sequence reads: CASSFSGGLLGLAGGRNIQYF. In DNA, the CDR3 is TGTGCCAGCAGTTTTTCCGGCGGCCTACTGGGACTAGCGGGAGGAAGAAACATTCAGTACTTC.